This TCR beta chain was captured in a study of regulatory T cells. Study-wide results and limits: In patients, unique TRB V-J pairs were restricted and V/J usage skewed, especially in Tregs. Shannon entropy was nonsignificantly lower in patient CD8+ T cells than control CD8+ cells.

On this clone itself: The target antigen is unknown.

A couple of CD3G-deficient patients had more severe autoimmunity; all had some. Patients aged 2 to 39 years had fewer naive T cells. Amplification used 52 TRBV primers and 13 TRBJ primers. TCRdb's copy holds only in-frame clones and misses some; the assay was immunoSEQ multiplex PCR. The sample contains about 9,500 clones, 84% of which appear only once. Germline V CDR1 and CDR2: SGHAT, FQNNGV. V trimming: 1 base; J trimming: 1 base; junction bases outside the gene matches: 9. The CDR3 runs 17 residues. This clonotype originated in a person aged 18-35 years with CD3G deficiency. The V call is TRBV11-2, the J call TRBJ1-1; 7 nucleotides line up with TRBD1. Sequencing was performed on CD8+ T cells sorted from blood. Written as DNA, the CDR3 is TGTGCCAGCAGCTTAGGAGGGACAGCCCGTCGGAACACTGAAGCTTTCTTT. Translation gives CASSLGGTARRNTEAFF.